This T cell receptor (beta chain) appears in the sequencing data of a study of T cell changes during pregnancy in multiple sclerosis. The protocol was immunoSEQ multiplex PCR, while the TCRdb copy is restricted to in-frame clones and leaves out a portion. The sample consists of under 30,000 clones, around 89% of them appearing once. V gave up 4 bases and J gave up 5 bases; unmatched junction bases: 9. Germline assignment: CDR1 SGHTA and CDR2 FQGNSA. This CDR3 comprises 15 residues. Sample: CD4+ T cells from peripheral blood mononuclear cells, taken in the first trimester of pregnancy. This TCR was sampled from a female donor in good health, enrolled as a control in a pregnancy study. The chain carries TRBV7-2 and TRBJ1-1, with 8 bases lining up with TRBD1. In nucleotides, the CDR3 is TGTGCCAGCAGCTACGGACAGGGAGGGCGGACTGAAGCTTTCTTT. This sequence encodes CASSYGQGGRTEAFF.